This entry concerns a single T cell receptor beta chain. The entry originates in a study of blood T cell repertoires in COVID-19. CDR3 length equals 17 residues. The germline V gene has CDR1 SGDLS and CDR2 YYNGEE. V lost 4 bases, J lost 2 bases, and 19 bases lay in between. Profiled with immunoSEQ multiplex PCR; TCRdb holds only in-frame clones, not every one. The table shows about 200,000 clones, with around 84% occurring only once. Sample: peripheral blood. This chain connects TRBV9 to TRBJ2-1; tentative D call: TRBD2 (5 bases). This TCR derives from a human donor in a cohort sampled during active COVID-19. The CDR3 region is CASSPSTGRPAYNEQFF. The DNA of the CDR3 is TGTGCCAGCAGCCCCTCAACGGGGAGACCCGCCTACAATGAGCAGTTCTTC.